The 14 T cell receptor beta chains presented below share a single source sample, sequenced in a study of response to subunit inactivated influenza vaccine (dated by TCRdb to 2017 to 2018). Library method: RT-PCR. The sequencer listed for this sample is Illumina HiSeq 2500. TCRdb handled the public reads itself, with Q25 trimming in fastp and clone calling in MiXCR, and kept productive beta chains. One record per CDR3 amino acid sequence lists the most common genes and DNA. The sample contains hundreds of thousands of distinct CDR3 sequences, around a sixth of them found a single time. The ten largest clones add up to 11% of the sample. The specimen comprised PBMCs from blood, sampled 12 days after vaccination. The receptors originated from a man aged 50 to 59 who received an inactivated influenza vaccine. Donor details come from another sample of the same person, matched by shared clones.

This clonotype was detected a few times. CDR3 sequence: CASGTGVYEQYF. CDR3 nucleotide sequence: TGTGCCAGCGGGACAGGGGTGTACGAGCAGTACTTC. The V and J genes are TRBV2 and TRBJ2-7; 10 positions agree with TRBD1. Germline V gives CDR1 SNHLY, CDR2 FYNNEI. The CDR3 is 12 amino acids. V shed 8 bases and J 4 bases; nucleotides not matched to a gene: 2.

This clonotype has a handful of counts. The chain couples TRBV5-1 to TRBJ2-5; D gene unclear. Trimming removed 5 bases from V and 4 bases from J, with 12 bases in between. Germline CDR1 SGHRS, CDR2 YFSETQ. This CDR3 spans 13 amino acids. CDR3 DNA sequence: TGCGCCAGCAGTGGGCAAGAAGGAGAGACCCAGTACTTC. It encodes CASSGQEGETQYF.

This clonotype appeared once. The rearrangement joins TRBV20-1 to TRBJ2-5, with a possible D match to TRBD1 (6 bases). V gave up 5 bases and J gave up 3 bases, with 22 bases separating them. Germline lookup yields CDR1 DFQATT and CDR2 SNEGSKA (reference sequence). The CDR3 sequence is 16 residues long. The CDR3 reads CSAFTTDSRTEETQYF. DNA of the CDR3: TGCAGTGCTTTTACCACGGACAGCCGAACCGAAGAGACCCAGTACTTC.

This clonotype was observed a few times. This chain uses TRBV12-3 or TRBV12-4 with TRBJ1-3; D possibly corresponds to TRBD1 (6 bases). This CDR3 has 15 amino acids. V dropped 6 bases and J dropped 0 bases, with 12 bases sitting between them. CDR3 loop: CASSPGHSSGNTIYF. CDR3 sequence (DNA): TGTGCCAGCAGCCCGGGACACAGCTCTGGAAACACCATATATTTT.

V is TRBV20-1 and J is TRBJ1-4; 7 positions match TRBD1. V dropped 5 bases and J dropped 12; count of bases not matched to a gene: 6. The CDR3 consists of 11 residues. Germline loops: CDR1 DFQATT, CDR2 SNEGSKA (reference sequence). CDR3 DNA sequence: TGCAGTGCTCACCCAGGGGGGCAACTGTTTTTT. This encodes CSAHPGGQLFF.

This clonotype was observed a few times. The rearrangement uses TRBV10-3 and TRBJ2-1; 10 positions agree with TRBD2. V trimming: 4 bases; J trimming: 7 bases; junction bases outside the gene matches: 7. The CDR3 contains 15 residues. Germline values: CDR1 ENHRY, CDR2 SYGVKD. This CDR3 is CAISGVAGGSNEQFF. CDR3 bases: TGTGCCATCAGTGGCGTAGCGGGAGGCTCTAATGAGCAGTTCTTC.

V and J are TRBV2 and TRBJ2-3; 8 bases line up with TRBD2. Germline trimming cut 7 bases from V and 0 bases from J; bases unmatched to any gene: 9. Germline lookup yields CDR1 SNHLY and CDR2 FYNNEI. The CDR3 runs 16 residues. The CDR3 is CASTWTSRTSTDTQYF. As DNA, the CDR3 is TGTGCCAGCACCTGGACTAGCAGAACTAGCACAGATACGCAGTATTTT.

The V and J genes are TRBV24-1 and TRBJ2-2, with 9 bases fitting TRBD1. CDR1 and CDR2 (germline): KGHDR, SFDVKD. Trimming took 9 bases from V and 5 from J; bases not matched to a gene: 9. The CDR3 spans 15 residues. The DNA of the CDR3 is TGTGCCACCCAACCCACAGGGGGCAGGACCGGGGAGCTGTTTTTT. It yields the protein CATQPTGGRTGELFF.

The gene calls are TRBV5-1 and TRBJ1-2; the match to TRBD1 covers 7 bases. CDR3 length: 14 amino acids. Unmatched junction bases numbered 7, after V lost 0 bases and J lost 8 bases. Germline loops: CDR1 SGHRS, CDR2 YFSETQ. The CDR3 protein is CASSLVVTGEGYTF. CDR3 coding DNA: TGCGCCAGCAGCTTGGTGGTTACAGGGGAAGGCTACACCTTC.

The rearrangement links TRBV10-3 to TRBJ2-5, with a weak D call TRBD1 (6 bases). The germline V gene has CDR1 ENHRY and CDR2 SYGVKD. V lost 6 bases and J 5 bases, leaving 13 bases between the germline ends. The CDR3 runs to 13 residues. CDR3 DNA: TGTGCCATCAGACAGGGTCCGGGGGAGACCCAGTACTTC. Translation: CAIRQGPGETQYF.

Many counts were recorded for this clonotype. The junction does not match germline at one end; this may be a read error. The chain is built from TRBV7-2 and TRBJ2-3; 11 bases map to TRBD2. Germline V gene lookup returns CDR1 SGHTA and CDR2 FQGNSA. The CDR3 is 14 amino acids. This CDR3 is CASSIAGGRDTQYF. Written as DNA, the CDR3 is TGTGCCAGCAGCATAGCGGGAGGGCGGGATACGCAGTATTTT.

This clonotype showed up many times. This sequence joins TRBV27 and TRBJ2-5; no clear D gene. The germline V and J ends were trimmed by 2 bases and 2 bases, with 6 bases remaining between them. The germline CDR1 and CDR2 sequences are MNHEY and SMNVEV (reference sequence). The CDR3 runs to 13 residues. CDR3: CASSLGNQETQYF. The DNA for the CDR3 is TGTGCCAGCAGTTTAGGGAATCAAGAGACCCAGTACTTC.

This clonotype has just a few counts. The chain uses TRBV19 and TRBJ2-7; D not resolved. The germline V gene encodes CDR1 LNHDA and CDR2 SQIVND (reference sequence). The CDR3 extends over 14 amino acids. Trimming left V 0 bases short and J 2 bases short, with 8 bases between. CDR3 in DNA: TGTGCCAGTAGTATAGACCTTACCACCTACGAGCAGTACTTC. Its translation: CASSIDLTTYEQYF. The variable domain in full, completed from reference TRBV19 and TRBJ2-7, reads DGGITQSPKYLFRKEGQNVTLSCEQNLNHDAMYWYRQDPGQGLRLIYYSQIVNDFQKGDIAEGYSVSREKKESFPLTVTSAQKNPTAFYLCASSIDLTTYEQYFGPGTRLTVT.

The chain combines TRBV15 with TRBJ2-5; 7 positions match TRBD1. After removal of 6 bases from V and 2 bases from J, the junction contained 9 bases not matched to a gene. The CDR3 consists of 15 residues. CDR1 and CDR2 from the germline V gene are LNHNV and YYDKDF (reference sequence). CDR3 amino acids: CATRSGQRFQETQYF. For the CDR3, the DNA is TGTGCCACCAGGTCGGGACAGCGATTTCAAGAGACCCAGTACTTC. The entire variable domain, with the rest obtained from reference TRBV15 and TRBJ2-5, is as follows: DAMVIQNPRYQVTQFGKPVTLSCSQTLNHNVMYWYQQKSSQAPKLLFHYYDKDFNNEADTPDNFQSRRPNTSFCFLDIRSPGLGDTAMYLCATRSGQRFQETQYFGPGTRLLVL.